These 17 T cell receptor beta chains were all obtained from the same sample, sequenced in a study of blood T cell repertoires in COVID-19. The data were produced by immunoSEQ multiplex PCR, yet TCRdb's version contains in-frame clones alone and is incomplete. The table shows under 300,000 clones, with around 89% occurring only once. Sequencing was done on a sample of peripheral blood. These TCRs come from a woman between 40 and 50 years old with acute or convalescent COVID-19.

This rearrangement joins TRBV19 to TRBJ2-1; 7 bases match TRBD1. Trimming took 1 base from V and 2 from J; bases not matched to a gene: 5. The germline V gene has CDR1 LNHDA and CDR2 SQIVND (reference sequence). The CDR3 is 16 residues long. The CDR3 reads CASSIGGTVAYNEQFF. The CDR3 nucleotides read TGTGCCAGTAGTATAGGGGGGACAGTGGCCTACAATGAGCAGTTCTTC.

The gene calls are TRBV18 and TRBJ2-5; D remains unclear. This CDR3 has 14 amino acids. Trimming pared 6 bases from V and 5 bases from J, leaving 16 bases between. Looked up from germline, CDR1 is KGHSH and CDR2 is LQKENI. This chain's CDR3 is CASSPLIVDETQYF. CDR3 nucleotides: TGTGCCAGCTCCCCTTTGATTGTAGATGAGACCCAGTACTTC.

This clone was counted once. The genes are TRBV5-4 and TRBJ1-1; no clear D. The CDR3 contains 14 residues. Trimming took 0 bases from V and 3 from J, leaving 9 bases between them. CDR1 and CDR2 from the germline V gene are SGHNT and YYREEE (reference sequence). The CDR3 DNA follows: TGTGCCAGCAGCTTGGCGGGGATGCACACTGAAGCTTTCTTT. Translation gives CASSLAGMHTEAFF.

The chain couples TRBV30 to TRBJ2-7; TRBD2 agrees at 12 bases. The germline CDR1 and CDR2 sequences are GTSNPN and SVGIG (reference sequence). This CDR3 spans 14 amino acids. J was trimmed by 6 bases and V by 3 bases; bases with no gene match: 6. DNA of the CDR3: TGTGCCTGGAGGTCTAGCGGGGGGGGGCTCGAGCAGTACGTC. It codes for CAWRSSGGGLEQYV.

This chain joins TRBV5-1 and TRBJ1-2; no clear D. Trimming cost V 0 bases and J 0 bases, with 6 bases left between them. The CDR3 consists of 14 residues. Germline V lookup: CDR1 SGHRS, CDR2 YFSETQ. CDR3 region: CASSLARSNYGYTF. The CDR3 bases are TGCGCCAGCAGCTTGGCTCGGTCTAACTATGGCTACACCTTC.

The chain links TRBV2 to TRBJ2-3; D perhaps matches TRBD2 (7 bases). Germline V lookup: CDR1 SNHLY, CDR2 FYNNEI. CDR3 size: 16 residues. Trimming removed 6 bases from V and 2 bases from J, with 18 bases in between. The CDR3 DNA sequence: TGTGCCAGCAGGGGCTTGGGGGGGGCTATCACAGATACGCAGTATTTT. Translating gives CASRGLGGAITDTQYF. Variable domain in full (rest from reference TRBV2 and TRBJ2-3): EPEVTQTPSHQVTQMGQEVILRCVPISNHLYFYWYRQILGQKVEFLVSFYNNEISEKSEIFDDQFSVERPDGSNFTLKIRSTKLEDSAMYFCASRGLGGAITDTQYFGPGTRLTVL.

This chain links TRBV19 with TRBJ1-1; D remains ambiguous. Trimming removed 7 bases at V and 6 bases at J, with 12 bases between. The CDR3 covers 12 residues. The V gene's germline CDR1 is LNHDA and CDR2 SQIVND (reference sequence). The CDR3: CASTPNFAEAFF. The CDR3 bases are TGTGCCAGTACCCCTAATTTCGCTGAAGCTTTCTTT.

The rearrangement uses TRBV19 and TRBJ1-1; TRBD1 is a possible D gene (5 bases). Germline V lookup: CDR1 LNHDA, CDR2 SQIVND (reference sequence). This CDR3 spans 13 amino acids. The V end lost 3 bases, the J end lost 4 bases, and 9 bases lay between the germline ends. The CDR3, as DNA: TGTGCCAGTAGTATCATGGGGGGCACTGAAGCTTTCTTT. Translation: CASSIMGGTEAFF.

V and J are TRBV5-4 and TRBJ1-2; 7 positions match TRBD1. From germline, CDR1 is SGHNT and CDR2 YYREEE (reference sequence). The length of the CDR3 is 16 residues. The V and J ends lost 5 bases and 7 bases, in that order; junction bases with no gene match: 17. The CDR3 DNA is TGTGCCAGCAGTTCACTACAGGGGCGCGGTAGGTTTGGCTACACCTTC. It translates to CASSSLQGRGRFGYTF.

This rearrangement joins TRBV14 to TRBJ1-1, with D unresolved. The germline V and J ends were trimmed by 0 bases and 10 bases, with 15 bases remaining between them. The germline CDR1 and CDR2 sequences are SGHDN and FVKESK. The CDR3 extends over 14 amino acids. The DNA for the CDR3 is TGTGCCAGCAGCCAAGAGGGGAGGGCTTGGGGAGCTTTCTTT. This encodes CASSQEGRAWGAFF.

The rearrangement uses TRBV6-5 and TRBJ1-5, with TRBD1 identical over 8 bases. In germline, CDR1 is MNHEY, CDR2 SVGAGI. CDR3 size: 14 residues. V dropped 5 bases and J dropped 6; count of bases not matched to a gene: 6. CDR3 sequence: CASSQTGAGQPQHF. CDR3 sequence (DNA): TGTGCCAGCAGTCAGACAGGGGCGGGTCAGCCCCAGCATTTT.

J is TRBJ1-2 and V is TRBV7-9; a weak D match, TRBD1 (6 bases). V lost 5 bases and J 4 bases, leaving 17 bases between the germline ends. CDR1 and CDR2 from the germline V gene are SEHNR and FQNEAQ (reference sequence). The CDR3 sequence is 15 residues long. The chain's CDR3 is CASSTALGAGYGYTF. CDR3 nucleotides: TGTGCCAGCAGCACCGCTTTGGGGGCAGGCTATGGCTACACCTTC.

The rearrangement uses TRBV6-1 and TRBJ1-5, with D hard to call. The ends were cut back, 1 base at V and 5 bases at J, with 18 bases in the middle. The CDR3 loop spans 17 amino acids. Germline values: CDR1 MNHNS, CDR2 SASEGT. Here the CDR3 reads CASSEDQQTRQYQPQHF. In DNA form, the CDR3 reads TGTGCCAGCAGTGAAGATCAACAGACACGTCAATATCAGCCCCAGCATTTT.

A single count supports this clone. This rearrangement joins TRBV7-2 to TRBJ2-3; D is perhaps TRBD2 (6 bases). Germline V gene data show CDR1 as SGHTA and CDR2 as FQGNSA. The CDR3 has 14 residues. The ends were cut back, 5 bases at V and 2 bases at J, with 11 bases in the middle. The CDR3 nucleotides read TGTGCCAGCAGCCCGGGACTGTTCACAGATACGCAGTATTTT. It encodes CASSPGLFTDTQYF.

The chain couples TRBV4-1 to TRBJ1-1; 7 positions agree with TRBD1. The CDR3 runs 17 residues. Germline V gene sequence: CDR1 MGHRA, CDR2 YSYEKL. With V trimmed by 4 bases and J by 0 bases, 11 bases remained unmatched. CDR3 sequence reads: CASSPIPGTDLNTEAFF. CDR3 nucleotides: TGCGCCAGCAGCCCCATCCCCGGGACAGACTTGAACACTGAAGCTTTCTTT.

Comments on this clone: This same CDR3 is encoded by further DNA sequences in the sample. The rearrangement joins TRBV2 to TRBJ1-1, with D possibly being TRBD1 (5 bases). Germline V lookup: CDR1 SNHLY, CDR2 FYNNEI. V shed 4 bases and J shed 1 base, with 7 bases lying between them. The CDR3 contains 13 residues. The CDR3 region has the DNA TGTGCCAGCAGTGTTCAGGGGAACACTGAAGCTTTCTTT. This encodes CASSVQGNTEAFF.

The genes are TRBV3-1 (or the pseudogene TRBV3-2) and TRBJ1-2; 7 nucleotides align to TRBD1. Germline V gene lookup returns CDR1 LGHDT and CDR2 YNNKEL (reference sequence). The CDR3 loop spans 13 amino acids. V lost 3 bases to trimming and J lost 6 bases; unmatched junction nucleotides: 4. The CDR3 bases are TGTGCCAGCAGCCACGGCAGGGGGGATGGCTACACCTTC. The encoded protein is CASSHGRGDGYTF.